This T cell receptor (beta chain) stems from a study of control samples from healthy donors and cancer patients (dated by TCRdb to about 2020). Comments on this clone: Its antigen target is currently unknown. Qualities for individual bases were not recorded, and no much larger clone is one base off.

The germline V gene provides CDR1 MDHEN and CDR2 SYDVKM. Trimming costs V 6 bases and J 0 bases, and their ends lie 9 bases apart. The CDR3, from cysteine to phenylalanine, totals 13 residues. The entry retains the CDR3 DNA only, 39 bases that are in frame from base 1. The library was obtained by the immunoSEQ multiplex PCR assay. In TCRdb, the immuneACCESS table is reduced to in-frame sequences with V and J assigned. These tables do not hold every clone; where another copy was compared, an unresolved V gene accounts for under half, and the others remain unexplained. The table for this sample lists more than 150,000 clones; roughly 93% of them were counted only once. The ten largest make up over 2% of the sample.

The clonotype was recovered from a man over 45 in good health. The rearrangement joined TRBV28 to TRBJ2-7; the D gene is possibly TRBD1, with 6 bases matching. Sequencing used blood. The CDR3 protein is CASSLDSSYEQYF. The nucleotide sequence reads TGTGCCAGCAGCTTGGACAGCTCCTACGAGCAGTACTTC.